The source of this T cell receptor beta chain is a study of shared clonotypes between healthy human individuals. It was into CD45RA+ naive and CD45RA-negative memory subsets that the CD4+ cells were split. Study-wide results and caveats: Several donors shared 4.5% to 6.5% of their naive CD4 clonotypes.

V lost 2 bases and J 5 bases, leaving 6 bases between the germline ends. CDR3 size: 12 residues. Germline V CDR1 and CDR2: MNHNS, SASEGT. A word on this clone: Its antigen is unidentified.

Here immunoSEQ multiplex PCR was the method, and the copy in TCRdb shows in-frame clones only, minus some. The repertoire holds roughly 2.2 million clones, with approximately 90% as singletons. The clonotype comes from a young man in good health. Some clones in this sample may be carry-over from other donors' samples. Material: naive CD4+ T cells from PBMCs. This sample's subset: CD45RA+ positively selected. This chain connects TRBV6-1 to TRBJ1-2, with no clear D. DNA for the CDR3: TGTGCCAGCAGTGAAAGAGGGTATGGCTACACCTTC. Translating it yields CASSERGYGYTF.